What follows are 9 T cell receptor beta chains derived from one specimen sequenced in a study of blood T cell repertoires in COVID-19 (dated by TCRdb to 2020 to 2021). Receptor amplification or capture employed the immunoSEQ multiplex PCR assay. TCRdb provides this immuneACCESS table in a form limited to in-frame rearrangements. Some clones are lacking; in checked studies, under half of them reflect an unresolved V gene, and why the rest are absent is not known. The sample table contains 300,000 to 400,000 clones; only one count was recorded for 70% to 90% of them. The top ten clones comprise 0.9% to 1.5% of the sample. Sequences were obtained from PBMCs or T cells enriched from blood (not recorded which). The receptors originated from a woman aged 18-30 years who had recovered from COVID-19.

V usage is TRBV3-1 (or the pseudogene TRBV3-2) and J usage is TRBJ1-3; 7 positions match TRBD1. This CDR3 spans 17 amino acids. J gave up 3 bases and V 0 bases, and 8 bases lay outside the gene matches. Germline CDR1 reads LGHDT; CDR2 reads YNNKEL (reference sequence). CDR3 protein: CASSQDIAGGFGNTIYF. As DNA, the CDR3 is TGTGCCAGCAGCCAAGATATCGCAGGGGGATTTGGAAACACCATATATTTT.

The chain is built from TRBV10-2 and TRBJ2-2; a weak D match, TRBD1 (5 bases). Trimming took off 2 bases at V and 4 bases at J, with 14 bases between the two ends. There are 16 residues in the CDR3. Germline loops: CDR1 WSHSY, CDR2 SAAADI. This CDR3 reads CASSESRGASTGELFF. DNA of the CDR3: TGCGCCAGCAGTGAGAGTAGGGGCGCGAGCACCGGGGAGCTGTTTTTT.

The J gene is TRBJ1-2, the V gene TRBV6-5; 7 bases agree with TRBD1. V was pared by 6 bases and J by 8 bases, with 12 bases of the junction left unmatched. The CDR3 consists of 14 residues. Germline values: CDR1 MNHEY, CDR2 SVGAGI. CDR3 nucleotides: TGTGCCAGCAGCCCCCCTGGAGGGGGCGCCGGCTACACCTTC. Translating it yields CASSPPGGGAGYTF.

The chain carries TRBV19 and TRBJ2-3, with 9 bases identical to TRBD1. Germline values: CDR1 LNHDA, CDR2 SQIVND (reference sequence). The J segment lost 0 bases and the V segment lost 5 bases, leaving 6 bases of the junction unmatched. The CDR3 length is 16 residues. The CDR3 bases are TGTGCCAGTAGTTTCCGGGACAGGGCTAGCACAGATACGCAGTATTTT. Translation gives CASSFRDRASTDTQYF.

The rearrangement uses TRBV30 and TRBJ2-7, with D possibly being TRBD2 (5 bases). V lost 1 base and J lost 2, with 12 bases in between. The CDR3 covers 14 residues. The germline gives CDR1 GTSNPN, CDR2 SVGIG (reference sequence). The CDR3 DNA reads as TGTGCCTGGAGTGAACTAGGCAGGCCCTACGAGCAGTACTTC. This codes for CAWSELGRPYEQYF.

The chain carries TRBV5-1 and TRBJ1-3; D gene ambiguous. This CDR3 is 15 amino acids long. The V gene's germline CDR1 is SGHRS and CDR2 YFSETQ. The V end lost 0 bases, the J end lost 4 bases, and 11 bases lay between the germline ends. The CDR3 reads CASSLGQALGNTIYF. The CDR3 DNA follows: TGCGCCAGCAGCTTGGGTCAGGCACTGGGAAACACCATATATTTT.

This chain joins TRBV20-1 and TRBJ2-4; a weak D match, TRBD2 (6 bases). The CDR3 covers 16 residues. V lost 3 bases and J 2 bases, leaving 17 bases between the germline ends. In germline, CDR1 is DFQATT, CDR2 SNEGSKA (reference sequence). The CDR3 loop reads CSASRRPGGSKNIQYF. CDR3 nucleotides: TGCAGTGCTAGTAGGAGACCCGGGGGATCCAAAAACATTCAGTACTTC.

The chain recombines TRBV5-1 with TRBJ2-3; TRBD2 agrees at 10 bases. The germline CDR1 and CDR2 sequences are SGHRS and YFSETQ. The CDR3 consists of 16 residues. V gave up 4 bases and J gave up 7 bases; unmatched junction bases: 12. This CDR3 is CASSSTSGGAWNTQYF. For the CDR3, the DNA is TGCGCCAGCAGCAGTACCAGCGGGGGGGCCTGGAATACGCAGTATTTT.

This clone was detected a few times. The chain employs TRBV4-1 and TRBJ1-1; 8 nucleotides align to TRBD1. The CDR3 length is 13 residues. Germline CDR1 MGHRA, CDR2 YSYEKL. Trimming cost V 4 bases and J 6 bases; bases outside gene matches: 4. CDR3: CASSRGQGAEAFF. CDR3 in DNA: TGCGCCAGCAGCCGAGGACAGGGCGCTGAAGCTTTCTTT.